Listed below are T cell receptor beta chains from one sample, sequenced in a study of T cell responses to AZD1222 COVID-19 vaccine. Measured with immunoSEQ multiplex PCR; TCRdb has only the in-frame clones, and not every one. The sample records fewer than 150,000 clones, more than 75% being singletons. The sample was peripheral blood, taken on day 0 of AZD1222 vaccination. All receptors derive from an adult in good health. CDR3s include the opening cysteine and the closing phenylalanine or tryptophan. Fields, in order: J gene, CDR3 length, D gene, clone size, V gene, CDR3 protein, CDR3 DNA. A D gene is named only where the DNA matches it firmly. A clone size is listed for some rows: how often the clone was seen (once, few, many), or a class if it is expanded.

>TRBJ2-5|13|NA|once|TRBV6-5
CASGKWGEETQYF
TGTGCCAGCGGGAAATGGGGGGAAGAGACCCAGTACTTC
>TRBJ1-1|14|NA|NA|TRBV5-5
CASSFAGRDTEAFF
TGTGCCAGCAGCTTTGCAGGTCGTGACACTGAAGCTTTCTTT
>TRBJ1-4|17|NA|once|TRBV4-2
CASSQDEGRVSAEKLFF
TGTGCCAGCAGCCAAGATGAGGGCAGGGTCTCCGCAGAAAAACTGTTTTTT
>TRBJ2-7|14|TRBD2|NA|TRBV18
CASSPSGGSYEQYF
TGTGCCAGCTCACCTTCGGGAGGATCCTACGAGCAGTACTTC
>TRBJ1-3|17|NA|NA|TRBV5-4
CASSAPPGPGTGNTIYF
TGTGCCAGCAGCGCGCCCCCGGGCCCAGGAACTGGAAACACCATATATTTT
>TRBJ2-5|16|NA|NA|TRBV5-1
CASSLGGVGARETQYF
TGCGCCAGCAGCTTGGGCGGTGTCGGTGCCAGGGAGACCCAGTACTTC
>TRBJ1-6|13|NA|NA|TRBV7-2
CASGSRNRSPLHF
TGTGCCAGCGGCTCAAGAAACCGGTCACCCCTCCACTTT
>TRBJ2-1|14|NA|NA|TRBV2
CASSESNGGNEQFF
TGTGCCAGCAGTGAATCCAACGGGGGTAATGAGCAGTTCTTC
>TRBJ1-2|14|NA|NA|TRBV5-1
CASSLGRLEGGYTF
TGCGCCAGCAGCTTGGGACGGCTGGAGGGGGGCTACACCTTC
>TRBJ2-3|13|NA|once|TRBV7-7
CASSLIVSDTQYF
TGTGCTAGCAGCTTGATAGTGTCAGATACGCAGTATTTT
>TRBJ2-6|16|TRBD1|NA|TRBV6-6
CAISGQGLSGANVLTF
TGTGCCATTTCGGGACAGGGACTCTCTGGGGCCAACGTCCTGACTTTC
>TRBJ2-1|16|NA|few|TRBV25-1
CASSDQGAETYNEQFF
TGTGCCAGCAGTGACCAGGGAGCGGAGACCTACAATGAGCAGTTCTTC
>TRBJ1-6|15|NA|NA|TRBV5-1
CASSLTGPYNSPLHF
TGCGCCAGCAGCTTGACAGGTCCCTATAATTCACCCCTCCACTTT
>TRBJ1-5|16|NA|few|TRBV19
CASSPPGALRGQPQHF
TGTGCCAGTAGTCCGCCCGGGGCCCTTAGAGGCCAGCCCCAGCATTTT
>TRBJ1-4|14|NA|NA|TRBV28
CASSLVGVNEKLFF
TGTGCCAGCAGTTTGGTGGGCGTCAATGAAAAACTGTTTTTT
>TRBJ1-1|15|NA|NA|TRBV19
CASSSRDTMNTEAFF
TGTGCCAGTAGTTCGCGGGATACAATGAACACTGAAGCTTTCTTT
>TRBJ1-4|14|NA|NA|TRBV7-9
CASSQGLGEEKLFF
TGTGCCAGCAGCCAGGGCCTGGGGGAAGAAAAACTGTTTTTT
>TRBJ2-3|15|NA|NA|TRBV3-1/TRBV3-2
CASSPGTLFTDTQYF
TGTGCCAGCAGCCCCGGGACTCTTTTCACAGATACGCAGTATTTT
>TRBJ2-3|15|NA|NA|TRBV6-5
CASSYSKKSPVTQYF
TGTGCCAGCAGTTACTCGAAAAAGTCGCCAGTAACGCAGTATTTT
>TRBJ2-1|13|NA|NA|TRBV11-3
CASSPPLQNEQFF
TGTGCCAGCAGCCCCCCCTTACAGAATGAGCAGTTCTTC
>TRBJ1-1|13|NA|NA|TRBV24-1
CATSAEGAAEAFF
TGTGCCACCAGTGCTGAGGGTGCGGCTGAAGCTTTCTTT
>TRBJ1-1|15|NA|NA|TRBV5-8
CASSSKWVLNTEAFF
TGTGCCAGCAGCTCTAAATGGGTTCTGAACACTGAAGCTTTCTTT
>TRBJ1-4|13|NA|NA|TRBV14
CASSDRMGEKLFF
TGTGCCAGCAGCGACCGAATGGGTGAAAAACTGTTTTTT
>TRBJ1-1|14|NA|NA|TRBV10-3
CAISEAGISTEAFF
TGTGCCATCAGTGAAGCGGGGATCAGCACTGAAGCTTTCTTT
>TRBJ2-3|12|NA|NA|TRBV12-3/TRBV12-4
CASSLLRDTQYF
TGTGCCAGCAGTTTACTAAGGGATACGCAGTATTTT
>TRBJ1-4|15|NA|NA|TRBV4-1
CASSPGGSGREKLFF
TGCGCCAGCAGCCCCGGGGGTTCGGGTCGGGAAAAACTGTTTTTT
>TRBJ1-1|15|NA|NA|TRBV5-1
CASSEGQGRNTEAFF
TGCGCCAGCAGCGAGGGCCAGGGGAGAAACACTGAAGCTTTCTTT
>TRBJ1-3|16|NA|once|TRBV16
CASSQPDIGAGNTIYF
TGTGCCAGCAGCCAACCTGACATAGGGGCAGGAAACACCATATATTTT
>TRBJ1-2|14|NA|once|TRBV2
CASSDTRGDYGYTF
TGTGCCAGCAGCGATACAAGGGGGGACTATGGCTACACCTTC
>TRBJ1-5|15|TRBD1|NA|TRBV27
CASGGLTGPNQPQHF
TGTGCCAGCGGGGGATTGACAGGGCCCAATCAGCCCCAGCATTTT
>TRBJ2-3|14|TRBD2|NA|TRBV29-1
CSVEPQRGADTQYF
TGCAGCGTGGAACCGCAGCGGGGGGCGGATACGCAGTATTTT
>TRBJ1-1|12|TRBD1|NA|TRBV29-1
CSGQGDRGDAFF
TGCAGCGGACAGGGGGATAGAGGAGATGCTTTCTTT
>TRBJ2-3|15|TRBD1|once|TRBV2
CASNRQGDLTDTQYF
TGTGCCAGCAATAGACAGGGGGACCTCACAGATACGCAGTATTTT
>TRBJ1-2|15|TRBD1|NA|TRBV27
CASSLLSGGNDGYTF
TGTGCCAGCAGTTTACTGTCAGGGGGCAATGATGGCTACACCTTC
>TRBJ1-4|16|TRBD1|NA|TRBV11-2
CASSLVTGTGDEKLFF
TGTGCCAGCAGCTTAGTAACTGGGACAGGGGATGAAAAACTGTTTTTT
>TRBJ1-1|13|TRBD1|NA|TRBV6-1
CASSEARGTEAFF
TGTGCCAGCAGTGAAGCCAGGGGGACTGAGGCTTTCTTT
>TRBJ2-7|15|TRBD1|NA|TRBV6-5
CASKDRQGGIYEQYF
TGTGCCAGCAAGGACCGACAGGGGGGAATCTACGAGCAGTACTTC
>TRBJ1-1|14|NA|few|TRBV5-1
CASSRRERDTEAFF
TGCGCCAGCAGCAGGAGGGAGCGGGACACTGAAGCTTTCTTT
>TRBJ2-6|15|NA|NA|TRBV11-2
CASPLGHSGANVLTF
TGTGCCAGCCCCCTAGGGCACTCTGGGGCCAACGTCCTGACTTTC
>TRBJ1-1|15|NA|NA|TRBV11-2
CASSPDTGKNTEAFF
TGTGCCAGCAGCCCTGACACGGGGAAGAACACTGAAGCTTTCTTT
>TRBJ1-3|15|NA|NA|TRBV6-5
CAGHQPGSSGNTIYF
TGTGCCGGACATCAACCGGGGAGCTCTGGAAACACCATATATTTT
>TRBJ2-1|15|TRBD1|NA|TRBV7-9
CASSFDRAGNNEQFF
TGTGCCAGCAGCTTCGACAGGGCAGGGAACAATGAGCAGTTCTTC
>TRBJ1-2|15|NA|once|TRBV6-4
CASSLTGMANYGYTF
TGTGCCAGCAGTCTCACTGGCATGGCTAACTATGGCTACACCTTC
>TRBJ1-6|15|TRBD1|NA|TRBV5-1
CASSLGQGYNSPLHF
TGCGCCAGCAGCTTGGGACAGGGATATAATTCACCCCTCCACTTT
>TRBJ2-3|16|TRBD2|NA|TRBV7-9
CASPPGLAGIADTQYF
TGTGCCAGCCCCCCCGGGCTAGCGGGGATCGCAGATACGCAGTATTTT
>TRBJ1-1|14|TRBD1|NA|TRBV18
CASSLQGSGTEAFF
TGTGCCAGCTCATTACAGGGGAGTGGCACTGAAGCTTTCTTT
>TRBJ2-6|18|TRBD1|NA|TRBV9
CASSAGDRARSGANVLTF
TGTGCCAGCAGCGCGGGCGACAGGGCACGCTCTGGGGCCAACGTCCTGACTTTC
>TRBJ1-6|13|NA|once|TRBV12-3/TRBV12-4
CASSQAVGSPLHF
TGTGCCAGCAGCCAGGCGGTGGGTTCACCCCTCCACTTT
>TRBJ1-5|15|TRBD1|few|TRBV19
CASSSGQGPHQPQHF
TGTGCCAGTAGTAGTGGACAGGGGCCCCATCAGCCCCAGCATTTT
>TRBJ1-2|15|TRBD1|NA|TRBV20-1
CSASGTGDWYYGYTF
TGCAGTGCTAGTGGGACAGGGGACTGGTACTATGGCTACACCTTC